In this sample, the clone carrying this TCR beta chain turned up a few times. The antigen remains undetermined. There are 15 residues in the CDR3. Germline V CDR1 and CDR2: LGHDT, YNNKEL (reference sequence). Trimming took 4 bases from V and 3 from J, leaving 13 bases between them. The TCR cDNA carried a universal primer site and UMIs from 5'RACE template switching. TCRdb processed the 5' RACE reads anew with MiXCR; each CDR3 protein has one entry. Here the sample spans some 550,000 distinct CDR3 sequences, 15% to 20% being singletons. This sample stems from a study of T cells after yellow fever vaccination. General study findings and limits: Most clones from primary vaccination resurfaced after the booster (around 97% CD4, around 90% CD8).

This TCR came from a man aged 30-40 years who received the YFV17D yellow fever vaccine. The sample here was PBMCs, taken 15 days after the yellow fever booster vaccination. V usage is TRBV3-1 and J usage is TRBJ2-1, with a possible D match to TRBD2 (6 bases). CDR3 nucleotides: TGTGCCAGCAGCCTAGGAGGGCGGAACTACAATGAGCAGTTCTTC. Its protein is CASSLGGRNYNEQFF.